The rows below give T cell receptor beta chains drawn from one sample of a study of tumor-infiltrating lymphocytes in primary liver carcinoma. Each CDR3 protein gets one entry after TCRdb re-called the multiplex PCR reads with MiXCR. The sample contains around 81,000 distinct CDR3 sequences, 71% of which appear only once. Sequencing input: liver tumor tissue from sampling region 4. The receptors here all came from a woman in her sixties with primary liver carcinoma and hepatitis B virus infection. Each CDR3 is given with its conserved first and last residue. D genes are given only for firm matches. Clone sizes are given selectively: once, few, many, or a class where the clone is expanded.

j_call cdr3_length d_call v_call clone_size cdr3_aa cdr3_nt
TRBJ2-1 15 TRBD2 TRBV5-6 - CASTLLGLADNEQFF TGTGCCAGCACCTTGTTAGGACTAGCGGACAATGAGCAGTTTTTC
TRBJ2-1 15 - TRBV6-5 - CASSPTGWGYNEQFF TGTGCCAGCAGTCCAACTGGCTGGGGCTACAATGAGCAGTTCTTC
TRBJ2-5 17 - TRBV4-2 - CARSQTVTRNVPETQYF TGTGCCAGGAGTCAAACCGTGACTAGGAATGTCCCAGAGACCCAGTACTTC
TRBJ2-1 15 TRBD2 TRBV12-3/TRBV12-4 - CVSTRVRGDYSEQFF TGTGTCAGCACCCGAGTCCGGGGGGACTACAGTGAGCAGTTCTTC
TRBJ2-7 14 TRBD1 TRBV12-3/TRBV12-4 - CTSRGIGSSYEQYF TGTACCAGCAGGGGGATAGGGAGCTCCTACGAGCAGTACTTC
TRBJ2-1 13 - TRBV11-2 medium-sized CASALNSYNEQFF TGTGCCTCGGCTCTTAACTCCTACAATGAGCAGTTCTTC
TRBJ2-5 17 TRBD2 TRBV5-1 - CASSCGPAGILQETQYF TGCGCCAGCAGCTGTGGGCCAGCGGGAATCCTCCAAGAGACCCAGTACTTC
TRBJ2-6 16 TRBD2 TRBV6-4 - CASSAWTSSGANVLTF TGTGCCAGCAGCGCCTGGACTAGCTCTGGGGCCAACGTTCTGACTTTC
TRBJ1-1 15 TRBD1 TRBV4-2 - CASSQRQGTLTEAHF TGTGCCAGCAGCCAGCGACAGGGGACGTTGACTGAAGCTCACTTT
TRBJ2-2 17 TRBD2 TRBV5-1 many CASSPGTSGSITGELFF TGCGCCAGCAGCCCCGGGACTAGCGGGAGTATCACCGGGGAGCTGTTTTTT
TRBJ2-5 11 - TRBV6-5 - CASSFQETQCF TGTGCCAGTAGTTTCCAAGAGACCCAGTGCTTC
TRBJ2-6 20 TRBD1 TRBV28 - CASRQQPGQGLNLGANVLTF TGTGCCAGCAGACAACAACCGGGACAGGGTTTAAACCTTGGGGCCAACGTCCTGACTTTC
TRBJ1-2 15 - TRBV4-1 - CASSQAGPDPVGYTF TGCGCTAGCAGTCAAGCGGGCCCGGACCCGGTAGGCTACACCTTC
TRBJ2-7 15 - TRBV6-5 many CASSQAGTAMGEQYF TGTGCCAGCAGTCAGGCCGGGACCGCCATGGGCGAGCAGTACTTC
TRBJ2-7 14 - TRBV6-1 - CASSSDTGSYEQYF TGTGCCAGTAGTTCGGACACCGGGTCCTACGAGCAGTACTTC
TRBJ2-1 15 TRBD2 TRBV11-2 - CAGGVGLAAYNEKFF TGTGCCGGTGGCGTGGGACTAGCGGCATACAATGAGAAGTTCTTC
TRBJ2-5 16 - TRBV30 - CACRPYQGSMKETQYF TGTGCCTGCCGTCCCTACCAGGGGTCTATGAAAGAGACCCAGTACTTC